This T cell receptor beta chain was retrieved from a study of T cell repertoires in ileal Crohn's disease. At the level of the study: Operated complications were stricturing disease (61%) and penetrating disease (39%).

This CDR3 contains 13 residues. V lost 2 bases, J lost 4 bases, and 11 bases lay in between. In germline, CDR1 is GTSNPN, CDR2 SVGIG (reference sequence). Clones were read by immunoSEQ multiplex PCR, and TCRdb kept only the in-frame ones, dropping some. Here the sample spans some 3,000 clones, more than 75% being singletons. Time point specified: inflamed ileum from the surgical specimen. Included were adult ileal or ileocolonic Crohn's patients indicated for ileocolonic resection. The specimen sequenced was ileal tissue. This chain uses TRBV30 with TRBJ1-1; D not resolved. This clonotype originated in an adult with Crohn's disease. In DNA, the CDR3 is TGTGCCTGGAGTCCAGGCTGGGCCACTGAAGCTTTCTTT. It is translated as CAWSPGWATEAFF.